This TCR beta chain stems from a study of immune heterogeneity within non-small cell lung tumors. Regarding the study as a whole: Most high-frequency T-cell receptor beta clonotypes were specific to a single patient.

J was trimmed by 2 bases and V by 7 bases; bases with no gene match: 10. The CDR3 loop spans 16 amino acids. With 600 ng used per sample, the template was genomic DNA from bulk tumor. The authors collected several far-apart biopsies from each primary tumor during surgery. With untreated, newly diagnosed non-small cell lung cancer, the patients went on to undergo curative surgery. Multiplex PCR amplified TCR beta CDR3 with 32 V and 13 J primers. TCRdb re-derived calls from the multiplex PCR reads in MiXCR, one entry per CDR3 protein. The data show 2,000 to 2,500 distinct CDR3 sequences, roughly 34% seen once. As for this clonotype: Its specificity is unknown.

The specimen was lung tumor tissue. The receptor's source is a man between 65 and 85 years old with non-small cell lung cancer. The rearrangement uses TRBV12-3 or TRBV12-4 and TRBJ2-3; 9 bases map to TRBD2. CDR3 nucleotides: TGTGCCAGCACTCTTCGGCTAGCGGGGCCCACAGATACGCAGTATTTT. Amino acids: CASTLRLAGPTDTQYF.